The clone carrying this T cell receptor (beta chain) has a handful of counts. The antigen remains unidentified. Each CDR3 protein is one row after TCRdb ran MiXCR on the 5' RACE reads. The table has hundreds of thousands of distinct CDR3 sequences, roughly 9.4% seen once; the top ten hold roughly 5%. V lost 0 bases to trimming and J lost 5 bases, with 17 bases between them. Looked up from germline, CDR1 is SGHRS and CDR2 is YFSETQ. The CDR3 runs 16 residues. The source of the sample is a study of identical twins. Study-level findings and limits: With abundant cord blood beta clonotypes, insertions were fewer; memory repertoires showed no such pattern. Among beta out-of-frame sequences, excess sharing between twins appeared weaker.

The sample was memory (CD45RO+) T cells sorted from blood. This TCR derives from a woman under 30 in good health. The chain links TRBV5-1 to TRBJ2-5, with D perhaps matching TRBD2 (5 bases). CDR3 sequence reads: CASSLAGIGRQETQYF. The CDR3 region has the DNA TGCGCCAGCAGCTTGGCCGGGATCGGGCGGCAGGAGACCCAGTACTTC.